This T cell receptor (beta chain) was observed in a study of Graves' ophthalmopathy and Graves' hyperthyroidism. Overall study results and limits: Thyroid clonotypes that were expanded above 0.001 frequency mostly also appeared in blood. With a specificity of just under 75% and a sensitivity of 70% to 71%, the model predicted ophthalmopathy progression.

Hyperthyroidism patients were newly diagnosed, under 2 months' duration, aged 18 to 65. Orbital computed tomography, thyroid ultrasound, TRAb, serum thyroxine and clinical symptoms formed the basis of diagnosis. There are 18 residues in the CDR3. Germline CDR1 reads SGHTA; CDR2 reads FQGNSA. The V end lost 5 bases, the J end lost 0 bases, and 20 bases lay between the germline ends. Using RNA transcripts, the TCR beta CDR3 regions were amplified. Amplification began with first-round RT-PCR using HTBI primers, then second-round multiplex PCR was performed. TCRdb processed the multiplex PCR reads anew with MiXCR; each CDR3 protein has one entry. The table lists about 1.1 million distinct CDR3 sequences, around a third of them singletons. As for this clonotype: Its antigen is still unknown.

The rearrangement joins TRBV7-2 to TRBJ1-3; D remains ambiguous. The source of this sequence is an adult man with Graves' hyperthyroidism. Sequenced sample: peripheral blood or thyroid tissue (not recorded which). DNA for the CDR3: TGTGCCAGCAGCACACGGTCCCTTGTTCACCCCTCTGGAAACACCATATATTTT. It specifies CASSTRSLVHPSGNTIYF.